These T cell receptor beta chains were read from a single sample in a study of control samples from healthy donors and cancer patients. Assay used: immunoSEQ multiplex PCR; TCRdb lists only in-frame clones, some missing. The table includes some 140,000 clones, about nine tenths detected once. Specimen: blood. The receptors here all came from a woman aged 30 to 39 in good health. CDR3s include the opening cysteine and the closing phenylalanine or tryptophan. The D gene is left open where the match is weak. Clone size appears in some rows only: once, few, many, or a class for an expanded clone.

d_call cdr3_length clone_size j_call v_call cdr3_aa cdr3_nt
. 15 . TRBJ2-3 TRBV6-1 CASSEGGRGADTQYF TGTGCCAGCAGTGAAGGGGGCAGGGGCGCAGATACGCAGTATTTT
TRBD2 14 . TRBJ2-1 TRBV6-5 CASRGTSEYNEQFF TGTGCCAGCAGGGGGACTAGCGAATACAATGAGCAGTTCTTC
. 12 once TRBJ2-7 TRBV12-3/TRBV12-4 CASSLGTYEQYF TGTGCCAGCAGCCTAGGGACCTACGAGCAGTACTTC
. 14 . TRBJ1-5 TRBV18 CASSPDISNQPQHF TGTGCCAGCTCGCCTGATATTAGCAATCAGCCCCAGCATTTT
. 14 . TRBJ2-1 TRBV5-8 CASSLRAGFDEQFF TGTGCCAGCAGCTTGCGGGCAGGCTTCGATGAGCAGTTCTTC
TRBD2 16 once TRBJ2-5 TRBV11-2 CASSLGLAGEEETQYF TGTGCCAGCAGCTTAGGGCTAGCGGGAGAGGAAGAGACCCAGTACTTC
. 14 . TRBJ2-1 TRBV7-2 CASSQDLWPYEQFF TGTGCCAGCAGCCAGGACCTATGGCCCTATGAGCAGTTCTTC
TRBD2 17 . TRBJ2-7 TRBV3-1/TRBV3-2 CASSHAHLLAGGGEQYF TGTGCCAGCAGCCACGCTCACCTACTAGCGGGAGGGGGCGAGCAGTACTTC
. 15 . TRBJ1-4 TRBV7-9 CASSLDFATNEKLFF TGTGCCAGCAGCTTAGACTTCGCAACTAATGAAAAACTGTTTTTT
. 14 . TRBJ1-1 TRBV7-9 CASSYPEGRRGAFF TGTGCCAGCAGCTACCCGGAGGGACGACGAGGAGCTTTCTTT
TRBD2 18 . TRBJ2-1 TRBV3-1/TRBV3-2 CASSQVGINELAGEGQFF TGTGCCAGCAGCCAAGTGGGAATTAACGAGCTAGCGGGAGAGGGGCAGTTCTTC
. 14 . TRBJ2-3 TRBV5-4 CASSLPGYTDTQYF TGTGCCAGCAGCTTGCCAGGCTACACAGATACGCAGTATTTT
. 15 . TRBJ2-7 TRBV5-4 CASSLDAGGSNEQYF TGTGCCAGCAGCTTGGATGCAGGGGGGTCTAACGAGCAGTACTTC
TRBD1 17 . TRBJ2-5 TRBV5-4 CASSPGQGVIGAETQYF TGTGCCAGCAGCCCGGGACAGGGGGTGATAGGCGCCGAGACCCAGTACTTC
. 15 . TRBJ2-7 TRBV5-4 CASSSDPTEPYEQYF TGTGCCAGCAGCTCAGACCCGACGGAACCCTACGAGCAGTACTTC
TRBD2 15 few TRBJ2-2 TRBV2 CASSEGGRVGGELFF TGTGCCAGCAGTGAAGGCGGGAGGGTCGGCGGGGAGCTGTTTTTT
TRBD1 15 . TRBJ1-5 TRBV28 CASGDTGGGNQPQHF TGTGCCAGCGGTGACACAGGGGGCGGCAATCAGCCCCAGCATTTT
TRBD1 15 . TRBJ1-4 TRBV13 CASSSSGTGNEKLFF TGTGCCAGCAGCTCCTCCGGGACAGGGAATGAAAAACTGTTTTTT
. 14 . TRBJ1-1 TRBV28 CASSASDSNTEAFF TGTGCCAGCAGTGCCTCGGACTCGAACACTGAAGCTTTCTTT
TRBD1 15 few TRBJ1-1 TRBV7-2 CASRSPGTGVTEAFF TGTGCCAGCAGGTCCCCCGGGACAGGGGTCACTGAAGCTTTCTTT
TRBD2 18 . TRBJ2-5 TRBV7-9 CASSLGIGDLAGEETQYF TGTGCCAGCAGCTTAGGAATTGGTGATCTAGCGGGAGAAGAGACCCAGTACTTC
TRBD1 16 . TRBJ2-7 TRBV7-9 CASSLGTGGLSYEQYF TGTGCCAGCAGCTTAGGGACAGGGGGCCTCTCCTACGAGCAGTACTTC
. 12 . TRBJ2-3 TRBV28 CASSSRWRTQYF TGTGCCAGCAGTTCCCGGTGGCGTACGCAGTATTTT
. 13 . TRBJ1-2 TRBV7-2 CASSFLDTTGYTF TGTGCCAGCAGCTTCCTCGACACAACGGGCTACACCTTC
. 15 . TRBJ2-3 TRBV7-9 CASSPTRGTTDTQYF TGTGCCAGCAGCCCAACGAGGGGAACGACAGATACGCAGTATTTT
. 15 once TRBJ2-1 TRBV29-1 CSVEFRGSERNEQFF TGCAGCGTTGAATTTAGGGGAAGCGAGCGCAATGAGCAGTTCTTC
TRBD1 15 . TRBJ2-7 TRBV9 CASSKGQNAWGEQYF TGTGCCAGCAGCAAGGGACAGAATGCTTGGGGCGAGCAGTACTTC
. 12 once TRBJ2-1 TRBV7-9 CASRIALGEQFF TGTGCCAGCAGGATCGCCCTGGGTGAGCAGTTCTTC
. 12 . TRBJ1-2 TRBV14 CASRAADYGYTF TGTGCCAGCCGAGCCGCGGACTATGGCTACACCTTC
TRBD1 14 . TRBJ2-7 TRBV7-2 CASSLTTGGHEQYF TGTGCCAGCAGCTTAACGACAGGGGGCCACGAGCAGTACTTC
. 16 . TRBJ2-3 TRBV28 CASRHDLTNLGDTQYF TGTGCCAGCAGACACGACCTGACGAATCTCGGAGATACGCAGTATTTT
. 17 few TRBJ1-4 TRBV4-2 CASSPEALQDSNEKLFF TGTGCCAGCAGCCCCGAAGCTCTGCAGGACAGCAATGAAAAACTGTTTTTT
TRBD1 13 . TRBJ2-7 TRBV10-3 CASGDRGREEQYF TGTGCCAGCGGGGACAGGGGGCGCGAGGAGCAGTACTTC
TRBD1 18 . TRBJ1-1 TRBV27 CASSFRILTGGLNTEAFF TGTGCCAGCAGTTTCCGTATCCTCACAGGGGGCTTGAACACTGAAGCTTTCTTT
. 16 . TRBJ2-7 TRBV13 CASSTRGAAVPYEQYF TGTGCCAGCAGCACCCGGGGTGCGGCAGTCCCCTACGAGCAGTACTTC
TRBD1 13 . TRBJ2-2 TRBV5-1 CASRQGATGELFF TGCGCCAGCAGACAGGGGGCGACCGGGGAGCTGTTTTTT
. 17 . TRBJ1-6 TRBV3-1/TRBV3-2 CASSPFLPSGTAAPLHF TGTGCCAGCAGCCCGTTCCTTCCCTCCGGGACTGCAGCACCCCTCCACTTT
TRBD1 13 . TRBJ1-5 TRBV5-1 CASSPGQAQPQHF TGCGCCAGCAGCCCCGGACAGGCGCAGCCCCAGCATTTT
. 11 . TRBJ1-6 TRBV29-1 CSPTGYSPLHF TGCAGCCCCACAGGGTATTCACCCCTCCACTTT
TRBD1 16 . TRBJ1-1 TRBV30 CAWRGWTGYMNTEAFF TGTGCCTGGAGGGGATGGACAGGGTATATGAACACTGAAGCTTTCTTT
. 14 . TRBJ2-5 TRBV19 CASSTLTVQETQYF TGTGCCAGTAGTACTCTGACTGTTCAAGAGACCCAGTACTTC
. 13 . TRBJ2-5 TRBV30 CAWSVWDLETQYF TGTGCCTGGAGTGTATGGGACTTAGAGACCCAGTACTTC
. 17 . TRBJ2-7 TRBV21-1 CASSKARGDRGPYEQYF TGTGCCAGCAGCAAAGCGCGAGGGGACAGGGGGCCTTACGAGCAGTACTTC
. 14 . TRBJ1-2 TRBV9 CASSVDDPNYGYTF TGTGCCAGCAGCGTAGATGATCCTAACTATGGCTACACCTTC
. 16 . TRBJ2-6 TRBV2 CASSEDSGGGANVLTF TGTGCCAGCAGTGAGGACTCCGGTGGTGGGGCCAACGTCCTGACTTTC
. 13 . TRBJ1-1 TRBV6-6 CASSSSQNTEAFF TGTGCCAGCAGTTCGTCGCAGAACACTGAAGCTTTCTTT
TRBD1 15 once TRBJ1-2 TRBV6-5 CASRRTGTGTYGYTF TGTGCCAGCAGGCGAACCGGGACAGGGACCTATGGCTACACCTTC
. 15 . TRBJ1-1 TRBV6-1 CASSERTAAVTEAFF TGTGCCAGCAGTGAACGCACTGCGGCGGTCACTGAAGCTTTCTTT
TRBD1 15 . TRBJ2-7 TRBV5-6 CASSSGTGGYYEQYF TGTGCCAGCAGCTCCGGGACAGGGGGATATTACGAGCAGTACTTC
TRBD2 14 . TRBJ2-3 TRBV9 CASSGRLAPDTQYF TGTGCCAGCAGCGGAAGACTAGCGCCAGATACGCAGTATTTT
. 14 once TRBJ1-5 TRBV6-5 CASSYKGVDQPQHF TGTGCCAGCAGTTACAAGGGAGTGGATCAGCCCCAGCATTTT
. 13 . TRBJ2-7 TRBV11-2 CASSFLGGYEQYF TGTGCCAGCAGCTTCCTCGGCGGCTACGAGCAGTACTTC